This T cell receptor (beta chain) is from a study of monozygotic twins with inflammatory bowel disease (dated by TCRdb to the late 2010s). About the study as a whole: The complete study included about 30 monozygotic twin pairs: 19 IBD-discordant Danish pairs and nine German pairs, of which four were IBD-concordant and five were IBD-discordant. Disease-associated traits were sought mainly through comparisons between IBD patients and their genetically identical healthy co-twins within discordant pairs. Each individual had, on average, about 151 000 unique TCRalpha sequences and 181 000 unique TCRbeta sequences available for analysis.

From each donor, a roughly 2.5 ml peripheral blood sample was collected into PAXgene tubes and kept at -80 degrees C. Without T cell sorting, total RNA was isolated from whole blood using the PAXgene blood miRNA kit on an automated QIAcube. Peripheral blood from monozygotic twin pairs who were concordant or discordant for inflammatory bowel disease underwent deep TCRalpha and TCRbeta repertoire profiling using unique molecular barcoding. Smoking habits were recorded for all twin pairs, with individuals classified as current, former or never smokers. Library preparation employed 5' RACE. Preparation of each TCR library used around 3.5 ug of total RNA. For each sample, cDNA was synthesized in eight separate reactions using SMARTScribe reverse transcriptase. During cDNA synthesis, template switching was used to introduce unique molecular identifiers that contained a 6-nucleotide sample barcode. TCRalpha and TCRbeta cDNA was amplified by two nested PCRs of about 15 and 9 cycles, with bead purification after each PCR. Before amplification, the cDNA was both treated with uracil DNA-glycosylase and purified with the QIAquick PCR purification kit. In the second PCR, Illumina TruSeq-compatible adapters and sample-specific barcodes were added. TapeStation and Qubit were used to check library quality and concentration, and 5 to 6 ng of each library went into the pool. Pooled libraries were sequenced on an Illumina HiSeq2500 single-index Rapid Run with 2 x 100 bp reads and custom sequencing primers. As for how the authors treated the data: PCR and sequencing errors were corrected by UMI-based consensus assembly using MiGEC version 1.2.6. V(D)J alignment, clonotype assembly and CDR3 extraction were performed with MiXCR version 2.1.1. To normalise gene usage, clonotype sharing and MAIT/NKT TCR abundance, the analysis used the top 1000, 10 000 and 20 000 clonotypes per sample. After downsampling to 27 000 UMIs, diversity was calculated as the inverse Simpson index using the vegan R package. Paired Mann-Whitney U tests were applied to discordant twin pairs, with Benjamini-Hochberg correction for multiple testing. The reads, reprocessed by TCRdb, yield one row per CDR3 protein sequence and no DNA. V and J calls and clone size were set by TCRdb, not the authors. The sample's clone listing holds approximately 400,000 distinct CDR3 sequences. The biggest ten clones account for just over 2.5% of the sample.

CDR1 and CDR2 are drawn from the germline V gene: SGHRS, YFSETQ. The CDR3 runs 15 residues from the cysteine to the phenylalanine. No DNA sequence is on record. General study outcomes and caveats: Compared with healthy twins, IBD patients had fewer clonotypes in common with other individuals, a difference most pronounced in patients showing signs of disease activity. No difference in repertoire similarity was observed between concordant and discordant twins, possibly owing to limited statistical power. TCRbeta repertoire diversity, by inverse Simpson index, was decreased in IBD patients compared with their healthy co-twins. Because patients received different immunosuppressive treatments, the repertoires may have picked up extra background noise and variability between individuals. The analysis was unable to tell different T cell subtypes apart. No single strong signal or clonotype linked to IBD turned up in the results, so the idea that one exists was not supported.

Details on this clonotype: Its antigen is still unknown.

The receptor's source is a human donor with ulcerative colitis or Crohn's disease, or a healthy co-twin of an affected twin (not recorded which). Sequencing input: blood. The chain uses TRBV5-1 and TRBJ2-5; lacking DNA, the TRBD1 call made by TCRdb goes unchecked. The CDR3 protein: CASSWTPRREETQYF.